This T cell receptor beta chain was sequenced for a study of T cell responses to AZD1222 COVID-19 vaccine. Study outcomes and limitations: Two doses of AZD1222 preceded a rise in Spike-specific TCR breadth and depth. It was only 6 or 7 AZD1222 recipients who were seropositive at baseline. Vaccine-associated CD4 TCRs spanned spike, dominant at 160-218 and 743-854. Donors in the cohort were predominantly white British and more often female, and clonal diversity was possibly underestimated.

As regards this clone: Its antigen is not identified.

Germline assignment: CDR1 SNHLY and CDR2 FYNNEI. Trimming removed 6 bases at V and 4 bases at J, with 12 bases between. This CDR3 comprises 13 residues. The protocol was immunoSEQ multiplex PCR, while the TCRdb copy is restricted to in-frame clones and leaves out a portion. This sample has 75,000 to 100,000 clones, with 90% to 95% found just once. The starting material was peripheral blood, obtained on day 0 of AZD1222 vaccination. The chain is built from TRBV2 and TRBJ1-1; D possibly corresponds to TRBD1 (5 bases). This TCR derives from an adult in good health. In DNA, the CDR3 is TGTGCCAGCAGGGGAGAGGGGACCACTGAAGCTTTCTTT. It encodes CASRGEGTTEAFF.